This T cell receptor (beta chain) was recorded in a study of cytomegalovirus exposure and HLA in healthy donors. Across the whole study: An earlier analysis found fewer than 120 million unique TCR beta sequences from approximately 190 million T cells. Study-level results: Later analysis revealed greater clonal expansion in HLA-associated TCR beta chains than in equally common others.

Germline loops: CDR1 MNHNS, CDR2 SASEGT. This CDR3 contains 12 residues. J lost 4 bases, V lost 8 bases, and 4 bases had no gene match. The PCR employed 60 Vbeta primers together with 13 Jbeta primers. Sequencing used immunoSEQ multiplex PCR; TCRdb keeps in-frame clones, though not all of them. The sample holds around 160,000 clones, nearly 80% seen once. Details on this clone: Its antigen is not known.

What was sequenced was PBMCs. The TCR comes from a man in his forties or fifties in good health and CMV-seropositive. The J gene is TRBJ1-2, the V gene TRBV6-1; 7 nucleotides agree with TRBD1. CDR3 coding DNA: TGTGCCAGCTGGGACAGAGGCTATGGCTACACCTTC. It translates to CASWDRGYGYTF.